This T cell receptor (beta chain) emerged from a study of T cells in Graves' hyperthyroidism and ophthalmopathy. Points on this clonotype: As yet, its antigen is unknown.

RNA transcripts served as the template for amplifying TCR beta CDR3 regions. First-round RT-PCR of the TCR CDR3 relied on the HTBI primer set. TCRdb reprocessed the multiplex PCR reads with MiXCR, giving one entry per CDR3 protein. The sample yields 90,000 to 120,000 distinct CDR3 sequences, roughly 15% seen once. Findings and limits, study-wide: Ophthalmopathy, which appeared later, was predicted by the model a median about 6 months before onset.

This CDR3 has 12 residues. Per germline, CDR1 DFQATT and CDR2 SNEGSKA (reference sequence). The chain has TRBV20-1 and TRBJ1-1; tentative D call: TRBD1 (5 bases). This clonotype was obtained from a woman aged 50 to 60 with Graves' hyperthyroidism. Specimen: blood. This chain's CDR3 is CTALDTNTEAFF. The CDR3 nucleotides are TGCACCGCCCTGGACACCAACACTGAAGCTTTCTTT.